A selection of T cell receptor beta chains follows, all from one sample in a study of blood T cells in healthy people across ages. TCRdb independently ran MiXCR on the 5' RACE reads; one entry per CDR3 protein. The repertoire holds around 1.5 million distinct CDR3 sequences, 42% seen once, with less than 8% in the top ten. The specimen was blood. Source of these receptors: a woman in her late teens or twenties in good health. Both conserved end residues are part of each CDR3. The D gene is left open where the match is weak. Not all rows give a size; the values are once, few, many and, for expanded clones, a class.

d_gene,len,j_gene,abundance,v_gene,CDR3aa,CDR3nt
TRBD2,13,TRBJ2-7,once,TRBV7-7,CASSPGEGHEQYF,TGTGCCAGCAGCCCGGGGGAGGGTCACGAGCAGTACTTC
.,14,TRBJ2-1,few,TRBV11-2,CASSFQQGSNEQFF,TGTGCCAGCAGCTTCCAGCAGGGGAGCAATGAGCAGTTCTTC
.,12,TRBJ1-1,.,TRBV20-1,CSAPGTNTEAFF,TGCAGTGCTCCCGGAACGAACACTGAAGCTTTCTTT
.,14,TRBJ2-5,.,TRBV13,CASRLQGQVETQYF,TGTGCCAGCAGACTCCAGGGCCAGGTGGAGACCCAGTACTTC
TRBD2,15,TRBJ2-1,.,TRBV2,CALTGTSGRSSEQFF,TGTGCCCTGACCGGGACTAGCGGGAGGAGCAGTGAGCAGTTCTTC
.,14,TRBJ2-7,.,TRBV7-2,CASSLQPTVYEQYF,TGTGCCAGCAGCCTTCAGCCGACAGTCTACGAGCAGTACTTC
.,11,TRBJ1-1,few,TRBV20-1,CGALMNTEAFF,TGCGGTGCCCTGATGAACACTGAAGCTTTCTTT
.,12,TRBJ1-2,.,TRBV6-5,CASSYDHYGYTF,TGTGCCAGCAGTTACGACCACTATGGCTACACCTTC
.,15,TRBJ2-3,few,TRBV20-1,CSARVRWEVGDTQYF,TGCAGTGCTAGAGTGCGGTGGGAGGTTGGAGATACGCAGTATTTT
.,12,TRBJ2-7,few,TRBV9,CASSAPAPEQYF,TGTGCCAGCAGCGCCCCCGCTCCAGAGCAGTACTTC
TRBD1,18,TRBJ1-5,.,TRBV10-3,CAISGGGQETGLNQPQHF,TGTGCCATCAGTGGGGGAGGGCAGGAGACAGGGCTCAATCAGCCCCAGCATTTT
.,16,TRBJ2-6,.,TRBV6-2/TRBV6-3,CASLRERAPGANVLTF,TGTGCCAGCCTCAGGGAAAGAGCTCCTGGGGCCAACGTCCTGACTTTC
.,16,TRBJ2-7,.,TRBV6-5,CASSRDNRPQVHEQYF,TGTGCCAGCAGCCGAGATAATAGGCCTCAGGTCCACGAGCAGTACTTC
.,14,TRBJ2-7,.,TRBV15,CTTSRPLGRPEQYF,TGTACCACCAGCAGACCCCTTGGACGCCCCGAGCAGTACTTC
.,13,TRBJ2-3,.,TRBV11-3,CASSQGIVDTQYF,TGTGCCAGCAGCCAGGGTATCGTAGATACGCAGTATTTT
TRBD2,14,TRBJ2-1,.,TRBV6-5,CASNGRDTKFEQFF,TGTGCCAGCAACGGGAGGGACACGAAATTTGAGCAGTTCTTC
.,16,TRBJ1-4,.,TRBV9,CASSVAEGSENEKLFF,TGTGCCAGCAGCGTAGCTGAGGGGTCGGAAAATGAAAAACTGTTTTTT
TRBD1,14,TRBJ2-1,.,TRBV6-5,CASSAQGPHNEQFF,TGTGCCAGCAGTGCACAGGGGCCCCATAATGAGCAGTTCTTC
TRBD2,15,TRBJ2-1,.,TRBV20-1,CSAPGTSGGTGEQFF,TGCAGTGCTCCCGGGACTAGCGGAGGAACCGGTGAGCAGTTCTTC
TRBD2,15,TRBJ2-1,.,TRBV20-1,CSAKGLAAIGNEQFF,TGCAGTGCAAAAGGACTAGCGGCCATAGGCAATGAGCAGTTCTTC
TRBD1,16,TRBJ1-4,once,TRBV20-1,CSARDRGLATNEKLFF,TGCAGTGCTCGGGACAGGGGATTAGCAACTAATGAAAAACTGTTTTTT
.,16,TRBJ2-1,few,TRBV5-1,CASSYIGSPPFNEQFF,TGCGCCAGCAGCTATATCGGGAGCCCTCCCTTCAATGAGCAGTTCTTC
TRBD2,16,TRBJ2-1,few,TRBV20-1,CSARDRLAASWDEQFF,TGCAGTGCTAGGGACCGACTAGCGGCCTCCTGGGATGAGCAGTTCTTC
TRBD2,15,TRBJ2-1,.,TRBV2,CASSWGTSGGVEQFF,TGTGCCAGCAGTTGGGGGACTAGCGGGGGGGTTGAGCAGTTCTTC
.,17,TRBJ1-2,.,TRBV4-1,CASSQEALGWGAHGYTF,TGCGCCAGCAGCCAAGAGGCCCTAGGGTGGGGGGCGCATGGCTACACCTTC
TRBD2,14,TRBJ2-2,.,TRBV3-1,CASSLAGSNGELFF,TGTGCCAGCAGCCTAGCGGGGTCTAACGGGGAGCTGTTTTTT
.,11,TRBJ2-4,.,TRBV6-2/TRBV6-3,CASSLGSERYF,TGTGCCAGCAGTTTGGGCAGCGAGCGGTACTTC
TRBD1,14,TRBJ1-1,.,TRBV30,CAWSVGTGYTEAFF,TGTGCCTGGAGTGTTGGGACAGGCTACACTGAAGCTTTCTTT
.,15,TRBJ1-4,.,TRBV15,CATSRDAGANEKLFF,TGTGCCACCAGCAGAGATGCGGGGGCGAATGAAAAACTGTTTTTT
TRBD2,15,TRBJ2-1,.,TRBV7-9,CASSPRTSGRYEQFF,TGTGCCAGCAGCCCGAGGACTAGCGGGAGGTATGAGCAGTTCTTC
TRBD2,17,TRBJ2-3,.,TRBV7-2,CASSIGTSGRAIDTQYF,TGTGCCAGCAGCATTGGGACTAGCGGGAGGGCCATAGATACGCAGTATTTT
.,14,TRBJ2-6,few,TRBV27,CASSPWTGANVLTF,TGTGCCAGCAGTCCATGGACTGGGGCCAACGTCCTGACTTTC
.,14,TRBJ1-6,.,TRBV7-9,CASSGGGYNSPLHF,TGTGCCAGCAGCGGAGGGGGGTATAATTCACCCCTCCACTTT
.,13,TRBJ2-3,.,TRBV2,CASRAGGADTQYF,TGTGCCAGCAGAGCTGGAGGGGCAGATACGCAGTATTTT
TRBD2,17,TRBJ2-1,.,TRBV13,CASSSPVSSGAYNEQFF,TGTGCCAGCAGCTCCCCCGTGAGTAGCGGGGCGTACAATGAGCAGTTCTTC
.,19,TRBJ1-2,.,TRBV7-6,CASSLAVGVWGFGNYGYTF,TGTGCCAGCAGCTTAGCGGTGGGGGTATGGGGGTTCGGCAACTATGGCTACACCTTC
.,12,TRBJ2-7,few,TRBV3-1,CASSQTLAEQYF,TGTGCCAGCAGCCAAACTCTAGCTGAGCAGTACTTC
TRBD1,15,TRBJ2-1,.,TRBV24-1,CATSEGTAPYNEQFF,TGTGCCACCAGTGAGGGGACAGCCCCCTACAATGAGCAGTTCTTC
TRBD2,14,TRBJ2-3,many,TRBV29-1,CSVGSGGAVATQYF,TGCAGCGTTGGTAGCGGGGGGGCTGTTGCTACGCAGTATTTT
TRBD1,15,TRBJ2-7,.,TRBV6-1,CASSVLGQIPHEQYF,TGTGCCAGCAGTGTATTGGGACAGATACCCCACGAGCAGTACTTC
.,15,TRBJ1-1,.,TRBV10-3,CAISNPDPWNTEAFF,TGTGCCATCAGTAACCCAGATCCGTGGAACACTGAAGCTTTCTTT
.,16,TRBJ2-7,few,TRBV5-1,CASSIWRASSYNEQYF,TGCGCCAGCAGTATCTGGCGGGCAAGCTCCTACAATGAGCAGTACTTC
.,16,TRBJ2-7,.,TRBV3-1,CASSQDPDRRTYEQYF,TGTGCCAGCAGCCAAGATCCAGACAGGCGCACCTACGAGCAGTACTTC
TRBD2,16,TRBJ2-5,.,TRBV9,CASSVGLLLSGETQYF,TGTGCCAGCAGCGTAGGACTCCTGCTTAGCGGGGAGACCCAGTACTTC
TRBD1,16,TRBJ2-1,.,TRBV7-2,CASTRGWDRGYNEQFF,TGTGCCAGCACCCGTGGGTGGGACAGGGGCTACAATGAGCAGTTCTTC
.,14,TRBJ2-5,.,TRBV30,CAWTSGLTKETQYF,TGTGCCTGGACGAGCGGGTTAACAAAAGAGACCCAGTACTTC
.,13,TRBJ1-5,.,TRBV7-2,CASSLDRSQPQHF,TGTGCCAGCAGCTTAGACAGGTCACAGCCCCAGCATTTT
.,20,TRBJ1-6,.,TRBV21-1,CASSKALTGTPGSYNSPLHF,TGTGCCAGCAGCAAAGCGTTAACCGGGACCCCGGGCTCCTATAATTCACCCCTCCACTTT
TRBD1,12,TRBJ1-2,few,TRBV20-1,CSCPGGSYGYTF,TGCAGTTGTCCAGGGGGCAGCTATGGCTACACCTTC
.,14,TRBJ2-3,.,TRBV7-9,CASSSEASADTQYF,TGTGCCAGCAGCTCGGAGGCCAGTGCAGATACGCAGTATTTT
TRBD1,15,TRBJ1-2,few,TRBV15,CATSQIDREGGGYTF,TGTGCCACCAGCCAAATCGACAGGGAAGGTGGAGGCTACACCTTC
.,14,TRBJ1-1,few,TRBV6-6,CASSRGEANTEAFF,TGTGCCAGCAGCCGGGGGGAAGCGAACACTGAAGCTTTCTTT